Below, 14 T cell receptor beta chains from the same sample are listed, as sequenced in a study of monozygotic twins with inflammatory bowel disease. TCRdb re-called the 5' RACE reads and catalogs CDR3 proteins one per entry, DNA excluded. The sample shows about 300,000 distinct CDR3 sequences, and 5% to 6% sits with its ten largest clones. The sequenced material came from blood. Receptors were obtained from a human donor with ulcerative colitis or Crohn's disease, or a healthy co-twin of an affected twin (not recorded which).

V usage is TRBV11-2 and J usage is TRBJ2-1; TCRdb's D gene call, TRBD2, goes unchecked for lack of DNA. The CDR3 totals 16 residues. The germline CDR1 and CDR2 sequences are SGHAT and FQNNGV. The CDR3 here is CASSLVTGPAYNEQFF.

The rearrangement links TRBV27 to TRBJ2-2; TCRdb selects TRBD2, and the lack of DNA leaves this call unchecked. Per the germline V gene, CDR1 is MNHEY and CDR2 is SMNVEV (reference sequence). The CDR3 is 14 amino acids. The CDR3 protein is CASHLGGHTGELFF.

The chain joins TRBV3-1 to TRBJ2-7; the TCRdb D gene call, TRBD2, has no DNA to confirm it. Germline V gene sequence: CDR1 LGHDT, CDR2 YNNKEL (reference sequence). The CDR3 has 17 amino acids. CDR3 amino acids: CASSQKLAGGRVYEQYF.

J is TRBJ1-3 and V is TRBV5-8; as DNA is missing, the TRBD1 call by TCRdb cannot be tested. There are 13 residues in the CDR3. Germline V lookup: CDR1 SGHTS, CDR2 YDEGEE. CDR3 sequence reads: CASRRTAGNTIYF.

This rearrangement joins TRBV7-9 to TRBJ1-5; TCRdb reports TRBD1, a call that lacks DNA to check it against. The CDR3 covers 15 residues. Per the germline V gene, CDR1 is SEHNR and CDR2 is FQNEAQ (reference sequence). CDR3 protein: CASSLSGTGNQPQHF. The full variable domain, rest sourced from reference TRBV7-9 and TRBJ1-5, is DTGVSQNPRHKITKRGQNVTFRCDPISEHNRLYWYRQTLGQGPEFLTYFQNEAQLEKSRLLSDRFSAERPKGSFSTLEIQRTEQGDSAMYLCASSLSGTGNQPQHFGDGTRLSIL.

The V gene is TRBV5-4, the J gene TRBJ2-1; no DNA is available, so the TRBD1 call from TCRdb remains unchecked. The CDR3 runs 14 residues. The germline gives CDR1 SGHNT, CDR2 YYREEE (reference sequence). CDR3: CASSLERGRGEQFF.

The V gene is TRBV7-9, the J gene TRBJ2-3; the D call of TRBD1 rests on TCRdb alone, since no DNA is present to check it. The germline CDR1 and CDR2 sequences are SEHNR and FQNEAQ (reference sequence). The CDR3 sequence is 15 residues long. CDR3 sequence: CASSFWTGYEDTQYF. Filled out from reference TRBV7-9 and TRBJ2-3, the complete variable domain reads DTGVSQNPRHKITKRGQNVTFRCDPISEHNRLYWYRQTLGQGPEFLTYFQNEAQLEKSRLLSDRFSAERPKGSFSTLEIQRTEQGDSAMYLCASSFWTGYEDTQYFGPGTRLTVL.

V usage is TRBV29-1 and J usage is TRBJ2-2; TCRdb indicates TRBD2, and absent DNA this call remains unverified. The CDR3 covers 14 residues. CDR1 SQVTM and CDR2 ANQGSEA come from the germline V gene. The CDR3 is CSVNDYGSTGELFF.

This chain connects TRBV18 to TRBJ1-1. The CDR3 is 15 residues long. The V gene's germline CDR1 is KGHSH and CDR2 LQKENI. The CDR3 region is CASSPNFGSGTEAFF.

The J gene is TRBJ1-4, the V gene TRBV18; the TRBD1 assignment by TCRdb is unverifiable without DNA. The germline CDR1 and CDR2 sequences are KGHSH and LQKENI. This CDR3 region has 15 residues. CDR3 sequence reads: CASSPRVPGGEKLFF.

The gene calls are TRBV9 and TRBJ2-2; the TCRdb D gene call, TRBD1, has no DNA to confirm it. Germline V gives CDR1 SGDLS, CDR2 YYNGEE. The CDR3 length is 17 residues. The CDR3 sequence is CASSARSGTANTGELFF.

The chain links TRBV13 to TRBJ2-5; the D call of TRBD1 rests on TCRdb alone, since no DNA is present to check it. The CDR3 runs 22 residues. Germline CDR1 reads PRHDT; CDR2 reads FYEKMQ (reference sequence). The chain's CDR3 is CASSPRWQARGRLFSQQETQYF.

The CDR3 here is CASSLRTDEQYF. This chain uses TRBV12-3 or TRBV12-4 with TRBJ2-7; TCRdb proposes TRBD1, but this gene call is untestable without DNA. CDR3 length: 12 amino acids.

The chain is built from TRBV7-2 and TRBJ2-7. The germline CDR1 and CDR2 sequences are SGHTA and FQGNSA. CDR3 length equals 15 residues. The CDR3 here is CASSVGQGTPYEQYF.